Presented here are 16 T cell receptor beta chains from one specimen sequenced in a study of cytomegalovirus exposure and HLA in healthy donors. Primers: 60 Vbeta forward and 13 Jbeta reverse. Libraries were prepared by immunoSEQ multiplex PCR; TCRdb keeps only in-frame clonotypes and omits some of them. This table holds under 200,000 clones, 65% to 90% found once. The specimen was PBMCs. Receptors originate from a woman in her fifties or sixties in good health and CMV-seronegative.

The chain uses TRBV5-1 and TRBJ2-2, with 10 bases aligning to TRBD2. The CDR3 spans 16 residues. The ends lost 1 base at V and 4 bases at J; junction bases unmatched: 4. Germline V lookup: CDR1 SGHRS, CDR2 YFSETQ. The DNA for the CDR3 is TGCGCCAGCAGCTTGATAGCGGGAGGTGCCACCGGGGAGCTGTTTTTT. It codes for CASSLIAGGATGELFF.

This chain links TRBV4-3 with TRBJ2-3; 12 positions agree with TRBD2. There are 18 residues in the CDR3. Germline loops: CDR1 LGHNA, CDR2 YSLEER. The J segment lost 3 bases and the V segment lost 1 base, leaving 8 bases of the junction unmatched. This chain's CDR3 is CASSQAGPGLAGTDTQYF. CDR3 sequence (DNA): TGCGCCAGCAGCCAAGCGGGACCTGGACTAGCGGGAACAGATACGCAGTATTTT.

This clone showed up just once. The rearrangement uses TRBV4-3 and TRBJ2-7, with D maybe TRBD2 (6 bases). The CDR3 length is 17 residues. V gave up 0 bases and J gave up 2 bases, with 17 bases separating them. CDR1 and CDR2 from the germline V gene are LGHNA and YSLEER. The CDR3 DNA follows: TGCGCCAGCAGCCAAGATCTGTGGCGGGAAACGGCCTACGAGCAGTACTTC. Amino acid sequence: CASSQDLWRETAYEQYF.

The chain couples TRBV19 to TRBJ1-5; weak D call: TRBD1 (5 bases). The germline V and J ends were trimmed by 1 base and 1 base, with 8 bases remaining between them. Germline V CDR1 and CDR2: LNHDA, SQIVND (reference sequence). The CDR3 contains 15 residues. The CDR3 loop reads CASSIVGQSNQPQHF. CDR3 in DNA: TGTGCCAGTAGTATAGTGGGGCAGAGCAATCAGCCCCAGCATTTT.

CDR3 bases: TGCGCCAGCAGCTCCGGGACAGGGCGAACTAATGAAAAACTGTTTTTT. Encoded protein: CASSSGTGRTNEKLFF. The chain has TRBV5-1 and TRBJ1-4, with TRBD1 matching 9 bases. V was pared by 3 bases and J by 1 base, with 4 bases of the junction left unmatched. CDR3 length equals 16 residues. Germline V gives CDR1 SGHRS, CDR2 YFSETQ.

This chain joins TRBV30 and TRBJ2-7; D might be TRBD2 (7 bases). The CDR3 length is 13 residues. The germline V gene has CDR1 GTSNPN and CDR2 SVGIG (reference sequence). V was pared by 4 bases and J by 5 bases, with 15 bases between. CDR3 sequence reads: CAWKSWGGDEQYF. CDR3 nucleotides: TGTGCCTGGAAATCGTGGGGGGGCGACGAGCAGTACTTC.

The chain links TRBV7-9 to TRBJ2-7, with 8 bases aligning to TRBD2. CDR1 is SEHNR, CDR2 FQNEAQ, per germline (reference sequence). V lost 1 base, J lost 2 bases, and 7 bases stayed unmatched. The CDR3 runs 16 residues. The CDR3 loop reads CASSLVSGGETYEQYF. The CDR3 coding sequence is TGTGCCAGCAGCTTAGTTTCGGGGGGGGAGACCTACGAGCAGTACTTC. Supplemented by reference TRBV7-9 and TRBJ2-7, the full variable domain reads DTGVSQNPRHKITKRGQNVTFRCDPISEHNRLYWYRQTLGQGPEFLTYFQNEAQLEKSRLLSDRFSAERPKGSFSTLEIQRTEQGDSAMYLCASSLVSGGETYEQYFGPGTRLTVT.

This chain joins TRBV5-5 and TRBJ1-1; tentatively, D is TRBD1 (5 bases). V shed 1 base and J shed 0 bases, with 10 bases lying between them. Germline loops: CDR1 SGHKS, CDR2 YYEKEE (reference sequence). The length of the CDR3 is 15 residues. The CDR3 nucleotides are TGTGCCAGCAGCTTGACTGCAGGGATGAACACTGAAGCTTTCTTT. It is translated as CASSLTAGMNTEAFF.

The chain recombines TRBV27 with TRBJ1-5, with a possible D match to TRBD1 (6 bases). The CDR3 totals 14 residues. Trimming stripped 5 bases from V and 3 bases from J, with 11 bases between. From germline, CDR1 is MNHEY and CDR2 SMNVEV (reference sequence). In DNA form, the CDR3 reads TGTGCCAGCAGTCCCAGGGGAAACAATCAGCCCCAGCATTTT. It encodes CASSPRGNNQPQHF.

The chain has TRBV27 and TRBJ2-7; no reliable D call. Per germline, CDR1 MNHEY and CDR2 SMNVEV (reference sequence). The ends were cut back, 8 bases at V and 2 bases at J, with 4 bases in the middle. The CDR3 extends over 10 amino acids. Here the CDR3 reads CASGTYEQYF. In nucleotides, the CDR3 is TGTGCCAGCGGCACCTACGAGCAGTACTTC.

The chain couples TRBV4-1 to TRBJ2-7; D is possibly TRBD2 (5 bases). This CDR3 spans 15 amino acids. V lost 3 bases and J lost 3, with 15 bases in between. Germline values: CDR1 MGHRA, CDR2 YSYEKL. CDR3 residues: CASSQSRGGLYEQYF. The CDR3 region has the DNA TGCGCCAGCAGCCAGTCTCGCGGAGGACTCTACGAGCAGTACTTC.

This clone was detected once. V and J are TRBV4-1 and TRBJ1-1; D might be TRBD1 (6 bases). The CDR3 spans 16 residues. Trimming took 2 bases from V and 4 from J, leaving 17 bases between them. Germline V gives CDR1 MGHRA, CDR2 YSYEKL. The CDR3 loop reads CASSQSIGTIITEAFF. CDR3 in DNA: TGCGCCAGCAGCCAATCGATCGGGACAATAATCACTGAAGCTTTCTTT.

V usage is TRBV11-2 and J usage is TRBJ2-3, with 10 bases matching TRBD1. This CDR3 contains 13 residues. Trimming cost V 5 bases and J 6 bases; bases outside gene matches: 2. The germline gives CDR1 SGHAT, CDR2 FQNNGV. The CDR3 region has the DNA TGTGCCAGCAGCGGGACAGGGGAGGATACGCAGTATTTT. Translation gives CASSGTGEDTQYF.

This rearrangement joins TRBV28 to TRBJ1-5; 8 bases fit TRBD1. Per germline, CDR1 MDHEN and CDR2 SYDVKM. The CDR3 is 15 residues long. The V gene end was trimmed by 6 bases and the J gene end by 5 bases; junction bases not matched to a gene: 9. The DNA of the CDR3 is TGTGCCAGCAGCAGGACAGGGAGCGGGGATCAGCCCCAGCATTTT. This translates into CASSRTGSGDQPQHF.

The V and J genes are TRBV11-2 and TRBJ2-7; TRBD2 matches 7 bases. The V gene end was trimmed by 5 bases and the J gene end by 5 bases; junction bases not matched to a gene: 15. The CDR3 spans 16 residues. The germline CDR1 and CDR2 sequences are SGHAT and FQNNGV. The CDR3 DNA reads TGTGCCAGCAGCGCCGGGGGAGGGAGAGTTCGCCACGAGCAGTACTTC. Protein: CASSAGGGRVRHEQYF.

This clone was seen a handful of times. The genes are TRBV6-1 and TRBJ2-5, with 14 bases that match TRBD2. The J call may be wrong; the DNA end is better matched by TRBJ2-7. The CDR3 has 17 residues. Germline CDR1 is MNHNS and CDR2 is SASEGT. CDR3 sequence reads: CASSDRTSGRTSYEQYF. The CDR3 DNA reads TGTGCCAGCAGTGATAGGACTAGCGGGAGGACCTCCTACGAGCAGTACTTC.